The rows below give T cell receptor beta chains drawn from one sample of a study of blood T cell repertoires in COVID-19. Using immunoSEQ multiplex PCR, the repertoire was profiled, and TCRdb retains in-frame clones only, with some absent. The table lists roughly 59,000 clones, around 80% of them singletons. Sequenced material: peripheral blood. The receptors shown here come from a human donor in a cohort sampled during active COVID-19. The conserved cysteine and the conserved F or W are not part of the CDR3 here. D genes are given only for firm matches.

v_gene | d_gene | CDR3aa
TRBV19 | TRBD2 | ASSIDGSSGRFYNEQF
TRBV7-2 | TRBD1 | ASSRRDSSYEQY
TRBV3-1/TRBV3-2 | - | ASSQGADREQY
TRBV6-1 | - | ASSEAAGGQETQY
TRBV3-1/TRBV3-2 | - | ASSQEWQGNEKLF
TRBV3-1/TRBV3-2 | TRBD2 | ASSLGLASYNEQF
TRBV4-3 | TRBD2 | ASSQDPPDGGNYQETQY
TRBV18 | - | ASSHLGKNSYEQY
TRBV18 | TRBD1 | ASSQGQGYNTGELF
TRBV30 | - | AWTLDRISYT
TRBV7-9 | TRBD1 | ASSLDRQGHTEAF
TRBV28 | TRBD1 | ASSLLHRTGLVQPQH
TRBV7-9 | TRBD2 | ASSQLAGGRNEQF
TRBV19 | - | ASSDGGNQPQH
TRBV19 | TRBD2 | ASSSGRAGEQY
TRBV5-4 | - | ASSTGTWEF
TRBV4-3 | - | ASSQGLGGTGELF
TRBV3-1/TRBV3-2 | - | ASSHRALRLGTSTDTQY
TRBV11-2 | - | ASSFSGAVNIQY
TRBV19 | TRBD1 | ASIRDREQF
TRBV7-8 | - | ASSSVARNEQF
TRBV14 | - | ASSRPMNTEAF
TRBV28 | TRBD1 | ASTGHRGDYEQY
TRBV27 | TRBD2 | ASSLLTGTSISHEQY
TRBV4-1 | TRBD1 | ASSHLGQGDQETQY